These 28 T cell receptor beta chains share one sample of origin, sequenced in a study of T cells in Graves' hyperthyroidism and ophthalmopathy. RNA transcripts gave rise to amplified TCR beta CDR3 regions. First-round RT-PCR of the TCR CDR3 relied on the HTBI primer set. MiXCR was run by TCRdb on the multiplex PCR reads, yielding one entry per CDR3 protein. The sample carries some 700,000 distinct CDR3 sequences, around 16% recorded once. Sequenced: blood. The receptors stem from a man between 50 and 59 years old with Graves' hyperthyroidism.

With regard to this clonotype: This could be a read error, since a much larger clone is one nucleotide away. This chain uses TRBV10-3 with TRBJ2-3; D is perhaps TRBD2 (6 bases). CDR1 is ENHRY, CDR2 SYGVKD, per germline. The CDR3 extends over 15 amino acids. DNA for the CDR3: TGTGCCATCAGGGACTTCCGGGAGAGCACAGATACGCAGTCTTTT. Translation gives CAIRDFRESTDTQSF.

Note on this clonotype: The junction differs from germline at one of its ends, possibly a read error. The chain combines TRBV7-9 with TRBJ2-1, with 7 bases lining up with TRBD2. CDR1 and CDR2 from the germline V gene are SEHNR and FQNEAQ (reference sequence). The CDR3 is 16 residues long. CDR3 in amino acids: CASTLQASGPLGEQFF. For the CDR3, the DNA is TGTGCCAGCACCTTACAGGCTAGCGGTCCCCTCGGGGAGCAGTTCTTC.

About this clonotype: A much bigger clone sits one base away, suggesting this may be a read error. The V and J genes are TRBV20-1 and TRBJ1-5; 11 bases fit TRBD1. The CDR3 runs to 15 residues. The V gene's germline CDR1 is DFQATT and CDR2 SNEGSKA (reference sequence). The CDR3, as DNA: TGCAGTGCTAGAGTAGCCGGGACAGGGGGTCAGTCCCAGCATTTT. Its translation is CSARVAGTGGQSQHF.

The sample holds many counts of this clonotype. V and J are TRBV5-1 and TRBJ2-7; D ambiguous. The CDR3 spans 11 residues. V was pared by 0 bases and J by 7 bases, with 5 bases between. CDR1 is SGHRS and CDR2 is YFSETQ in the germline V gene. This chain's CDR3 is CASSLGQEQYF. The CDR3 nucleotides read TGCGCCAGCAGCTTGGGTCAGGAGCAGTACTTC.

This clonotype has more than one count but fewer than ten. This chain links TRBV15 with TRBJ1-1, with D unclear. Germline CDR1 reads LNHNV; CDR2 reads YYDKDF (reference sequence). V lost 1 base and J lost 2, with 8 bases in between. The CDR3 runs to 14 residues. CDR3 sequence: CATSRAPGNTEAFF. CDR3 DNA: TGTGCCACCAGCAGAGCGCCGGGAAACACTGAAGCTTTCTTT.

The sample holds a few counts of this clonotype. This chain joins TRBV9 and TRBJ2-7; D is unresolved. The length of the CDR3 is 15 residues. Between the trimmed V and J ends, which lost 4 bases and 0 bases, there was a span of 14 bases. Germline CDR1 and CDR2: SGDLS and YYNGEE. CDR3 coding DNA: TGTGCCAGCAGCCCAGAACTCATAAACTCCTACGAGCAGTACTTC. Amino acids: CASSPELINSYEQYF.

V and J are TRBV20-1 and TRBJ1-1, with 7 bases matching TRBD1. The V segment lost 5 bases and the J segment 1 base; nucleotides outside the gene matches: 4. The length of the CDR3 is 13 residues. Germline V gives CDR1 DFQATT, CDR2 SNEGSKA (reference sequence). The CDR3 DNA reads TGCAGTGCTGGGGACAGCCCGAACACTGAAGCTTTCTTT. Its protein product is CSAGDSPNTEAFF.

The rearrangement links TRBV3-1 to TRBJ2-6; TRBD1 is a possible D gene (5 bases). Trimming removed 7 bases from V and 2 bases from J, with 6 bases in between. Germline values: CDR1 LGHDT, CDR2 YNNKEL (reference sequence). The CDR3 sequence is 13 residues long. CDR3 amino acids: CASKGPGANVLTF. The CDR3 DNA reads TGTGCCAGCAAGGGGCCTGGGGCCAACGTCCTGACTTTC.

V gene TRBV19 combines with J gene TRBJ1-5; TRBD1 aligns across 7 bases. The CDR3 runs to 15 residues. V gave up 10 bases and J gave up 0 bases; unmatched junction bases: 9. Germline V gives CDR1 LNHDA, CDR2 SQIVND (reference sequence). For the CDR3, the DNA is TGTGCCACCCAGGACAGGCCTTATAGCAATCAGCCCCAGCATTTT. It specifies CATQDRPYSNQPQHF.

The genes are TRBV6-6 and TRBJ2-3; TRBD1 matches at 11 bases. Germline trimming cut 2 bases from V and 2 bases from J; bases unmatched to any gene: 9. The CDR3 has 18 amino acids. Germline V gene lookup returns CDR1 MNHNY and CDR2 SVGAGI (reference sequence). CDR3 residues: CASSYGTGGLALTDTQYF. Here the CDR3 DNA reads TGTGCCAGCAGTTACGGGACAGGGGGACTAGCCCTCACAGATACGCAGTATTTT.

This clonotype was counted at least ten times. The chain carries TRBV7-3 and TRBJ1-1, with TRBD1 matching 9 bases. Germline CDR1 SGHTA, CDR2 FQGTGA. J gave up 7 bases and V 5 bases, and 8 bases lay outside the gene matches. The CDR3 has 14 amino acids. The CDR3 region is CASSVYRGPSEAFF. In nucleotides, the CDR3 is TGTGCCAGCAGCGTATACAGGGGGCCCAGTGAAGCTTTCTTT.

This clonotype was counted a few times. This chain links TRBV4-3 with TRBJ2-1, with TRBD2 identical over 7 bases. Germline V gives CDR1 LGHNA, CDR2 YSLEER. V shed 1 base and J 8 bases; nucleotides not matched to a gene: 11. CDR3 length: 16 amino acids. The CDR3 DNA is TGCGCCAGCAGCCAAGGGTGGACTAGAGAAGGGGATGAGCAGTTCTTC. It yields the protein CASSQGWTREGDEQFF.

The chain couples TRBV29-1 to TRBJ1-2; TRBD1 agrees at 7 bases. With V trimmed by 1 base and J by 5 bases, 10 bases remained unmatched. Germline V gene data show CDR1 as SQVTM and CDR2 as ANQGSEA. This CDR3 is built from 15 residues. The CDR3 DNA reads TGCAGCGTTGAAGCAGGTTCAGGGGGTCGGTATGGCTACACCTTC. Protein: CSVEAGSGGRYGYTF.

This clonotype appeared a few times. The rearrangement joins TRBV28 to TRBJ1-2, with D perhaps matching TRBD1 (5 bases). Germline assignment: CDR1 MDHEN and CDR2 SYDVKM. The CDR3 has 14 amino acids. Between the trimmed V and J ends, which lost 4 bases and 6 bases, there was a span of 15 bases. This CDR3 reads CASSSPRGRDGYTF. In nucleotides, the CDR3 is TGTGCCAGCAGTTCCCCTAGGGGCAGGGATGGCTACACCTTC.

Ten or more counts support this clonotype. The chain has TRBV20-1 and TRBJ2-1; D is unclear. This CDR3 comprises 12 residues. V was cut by 6 bases and J by 7 bases, with 13 bases left in between. Germline V gene lookup returns CDR1 DFQATT and CDR2 SNEGSKA (reference sequence). The CDR3 nucleotides are TGCAGTGCCGGAGCATCTGGGAATGAGCAGTTCTTC. It is translated as CSAGASGNEQFF.

Details on this clonotype: A much larger clone is a single base away; this may be a read error. The gene calls are TRBV7-9 and TRBJ2-3; 7 bases map to TRBD2. The CDR3 sequence is 15 residues long. Germline loops: CDR1 SEHNR, CDR2 FQNEAQ (reference sequence). The chain's CDR3 is CANSLAGRATDTQYF. The CDR3 bases are TGTGCCAACAGCTTAGCGGGTAGGGCCACAGATACGCAGTATTTT.

This sequence joins TRBV5-4 and TRBJ2-2; 9 bases are a match to TRBD2. The germline gives CDR1 SGHNT, CDR2 YYREEE (reference sequence). J was trimmed by 1 base and V by 1 base; bases with no gene match: 5. The CDR3 contains 17 residues. Here the CDR3 reads CASSLTRLAVNTGELFF. CDR3 bases: TGTGCCAGCAGCTTGACCCGACTAGCGGTGAACACCGGGGAGCTGTTTTTT.

This clonotype was seen at least ten times. The genes are TRBV18 and TRBJ1-2, with 7 bases aligning to TRBD1. With V trimmed by 2 bases and J by 7 bases, 4 bases remained unmatched. In germline, CDR1 is KGHSH, CDR2 LQKENI. The CDR3 is made up of 13 amino acids. The CDR3 region is CASSPGQAIGYTF. The DNA for the CDR3 is TGTGCCAGCTCACCAGGACAGGCCATTGGCTACACCTTC. Based on the CDR3 plus reference TRBV18 and TRBJ1-2, the full variable domain is NAGVMQNPRHLVRRRGQEARLRCSPMKGHSHVYWYRQLPEEGLKFMVYLQKENIIDESGMPKERFSAEFPKEGPSILRIQQVVRGDSAAYFCASSPGQAIGYTFGSGTRLTVV.

This clonotype has ten or more counts. The chain links TRBV18 to TRBJ1-1, with 9 bases aligning to TRBD1. The germline V gene encodes CDR1 KGHSH and CDR2 LQKENI. Trimming at V came to 6 bases and at J to 2 bases, leaving 10 bases not matched to a gene. The CDR3 consists of 16 residues. CDR3 bases: TGTGCCAGCTCTCAACAGGGGGCTTCGTCAAACACTGAAGCTTTCTTT. It codes for CASSQQGASSNTEAFF.

This clonotype was seen repeatedly, ten times or more. The chain recombines TRBV20-1 with TRBJ1-1, with D hard to call. The length of the CDR3 is 11 residues. Trimming removed 7 bases from V and 1 base from J, with 7 bases in between. CDR1 DFQATT and CDR2 SNEGSKA come from the germline V gene (reference sequence). CDR3 DNA: TGCAGTGGCGGGTCGAACACTGAAGCTTTCTTT. It translates to CSGGSNTEAFF.

Only a few counts were recorded for this clonotype. The V call is TRBV7-3, the J call TRBJ2-1; 10 bases agree with TRBD1. Losses at the gene ends were 4 bases for V and 5 bases for J; bases not matched to a gene: 5. CDR3 length: 15 amino acids. Germline CDR1 reads SGHTA; CDR2 reads FQGTGA. In DNA form, the CDR3 reads TGTGCCAGCAGCTCGCGACAGGGGGCGGACAATGAGCAGTTCTTC. This encodes CASSSRQGADNEQFF.

This clonotype was counted between two and nine times. V gene TRBV15 combines with J gene TRBJ1-5; the D is unclear. The CDR3 consists of 13 residues. V was trimmed by 3 bases and J by 5 bases, leaving 8 bases between them. Per germline, CDR1 LNHNV and CDR2 YYDKDF (reference sequence). CDR3 in amino acids: CATSSWSDQPQHF. CDR3 DNA: TGTGCCACCAGCAGTTGGAGCGATCAGCCCCAGCATTTT.

A few counts support this clonotype. The gene calls are TRBV13 and TRBJ2-2, with TRBD1 matching 11 bases. This CDR3 is 16 amino acids long. V lost 5 bases, J lost 4 bases, and 6 bases stayed unmatched. Germline V gene lookup returns CDR1 PRHDT and CDR2 FYEKMQ (reference sequence). CDR3 loop: CASSPGTGGPTGELFF. Written as DNA, the CDR3 is TGTGCCAGCAGCCCAGGGACAGGGGGACCCACCGGGGAGCTGTTTTTT.

This clonotype was observed many times. The chain recombines TRBV19 with TRBJ1-2; the D gene is possibly TRBD1 (6 bases). CDR3 length: 12 residues. Trimming shortened V by 5 bases and J by 4 bases, and 8 bases separated the two germline ends. The germline V gene has CDR1 LNHDA and CDR2 SQIVND (reference sequence). The CDR3: CASSPQGYGYTF. The CDR3 bases are TGTGCCAGTAGTCCACAGGGCTATGGCTACACCTTC.

The CDR3 spells CASSRRQGARSGNTIYF. The CDR3 coding sequence is TGTGCCAGCAGTCGAAGACAGGGGGCACGCTCTGGAAACACCATATATTTT. The J gene is TRBJ1-3, the V gene TRBV2, with 10 positions matching TRBD1. The CDR3 has 17 residues. Germline CDR1 and CDR2: SNHLY and FYNNEI. After removal of 5 bases from V and 0 bases from J, the junction contained 7 bases not matched to a gene.

This chain joins TRBV5-5 and TRBJ1-1, with TRBD1 matching over 11 bases. In germline, CDR1 is SGHKS, CDR2 YYEKEE (reference sequence). The CDR3 has 17 amino acids. Losses at the gene ends were 0 bases for V and 5 bases for J; bases not matched to a gene: 9. CDR3 in DNA: TGTGCCAGCAGCTTGGAAATAACCGGGACAGGGGGAACTGAAGCTTTCTTT. It codes for CASSLEITGTGGTEAFF.

This clonotype was picked up a small number of times. This chain connects TRBV7-6 to TRBJ2-7; 9 positions agree with TRBD1. The ends lost 4 bases at V and 3 bases at J; junction bases unmatched: 7. Germline CDR1 and CDR2: SGHVS and FNYEAQ. This CDR3 has 15 amino acids. The CDR3 here is CASSSGTGHLYEQYF. CDR3 nucleotides: TGTGCCAGCAGCTCCGGGACAGGGCATCTCTACGAGCAGTACTTC.

The gene calls are TRBV3-1 and TRBJ2-7; tentatively, D is TRBD1 or TRBD2 (5 bases each). Trimming shortened V by 3 bases and J by 6 bases, and 9 bases separated the two germline ends. In germline, CDR1 is LGHDT, CDR2 YNNKEL (reference sequence). This CDR3 is built from 12 residues. The CDR3 nucleotides read TGTGCCAGCAGCCAGAGAGGGACCGAGCAGTACTTC. The encoded protein is CASSQRGTEQYF.